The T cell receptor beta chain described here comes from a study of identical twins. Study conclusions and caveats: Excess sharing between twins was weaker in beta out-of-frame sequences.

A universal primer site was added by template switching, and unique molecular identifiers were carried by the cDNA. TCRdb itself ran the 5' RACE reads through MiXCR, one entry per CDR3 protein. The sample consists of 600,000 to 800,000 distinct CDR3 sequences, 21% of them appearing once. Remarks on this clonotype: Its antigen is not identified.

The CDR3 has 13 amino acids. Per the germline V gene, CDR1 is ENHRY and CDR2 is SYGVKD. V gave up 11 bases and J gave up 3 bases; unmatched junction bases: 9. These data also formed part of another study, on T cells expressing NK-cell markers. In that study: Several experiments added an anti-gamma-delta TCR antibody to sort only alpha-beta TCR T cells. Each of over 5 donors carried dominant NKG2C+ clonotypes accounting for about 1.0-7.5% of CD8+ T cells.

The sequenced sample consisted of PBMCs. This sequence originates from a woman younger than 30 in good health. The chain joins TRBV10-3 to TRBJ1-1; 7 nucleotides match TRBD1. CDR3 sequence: CAVHRGLDTEAFF. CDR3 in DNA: TGTGCCGTCCACAGGGGTCTGGACACTGAAGCTTTCTTT.